The 5 T cell receptor beta chains listed next were all sequenced from one sample in a study of cytomegalovirus exposure and HLA in healthy donors. The PCR used 60 Vbeta and 13 Jbeta primers. Profiled with immunoSEQ multiplex PCR; TCRdb holds only in-frame clones, not every one. The repertoire consists of fewer than 200,000 clones, with roughly 84% occurring once and the leading ten covering 2.5% to 3%. Sequencing input: PBMCs. These receptors were collected from a man aged 25 to 40 in good health and CMV-seropositive.

Concerning this clone: Other DNA sequences in this specimen translate into the identical CDR3. V is TRBV7-3 and J is TRBJ2-1; 10 nucleotides align to TRBD2. The CDR3 is 15 residues long. Per the germline V gene, CDR1 is SGHTA and CDR2 is FQGTGA. V lost 5 bases and J lost 2; bases outside the gene matches: 3. The DNA of the CDR3 is TGTGCCAGCAGCCCCGGGACTAGCGCCTACAATGAGCAGTTCTTC. This gives the protein CASSPGTSAYNEQFF.

This clone appeared once. This chain joins TRBV6-5 and TRBJ2-5; TRBD1 agrees at 7 bases. The tail of the sequence fits TRBJ2-7 better, so the J call may be wrong. The CDR3 extends over 13 amino acids. Per the germline V gene, CDR1 is MNHEY and CDR2 is SVGAGI. The CDR3 loop reads CASSPRQGYEQYF. The DNA for the CDR3 is TGTGCCAGCAGTCCACGACAGGGCTACGAGCAGTACTTC.

The chain couples TRBV9 to TRBJ1-1, with 8 bases matching TRBD1. CDR3 length equals 14 residues. V shed 1 base and J 1 base; nucleotides not matched to a gene: 0. From germline, CDR1 is SGDLS and CDR2 YYNGEE. In nucleotides, the CDR3 is TGTGCCAGCAGCGTAACAGGGGGGAACACTGAAGCTTTCTTT. Residues: CASSVTGGNTEAFF.

The rearrangement links TRBV4-2 to TRBJ2-1; 7 bases line up with TRBD2. Unmatched junction bases numbered 5, after V lost 0 bases and J lost 9 bases. The CDR3 totals 14 residues. Germline V CDR1 and CDR2: LGHNA, YNFKEQ. CDR3 region: CASSQDPAGTEQFF. In nucleotides, the CDR3 is TGTGCCAGCAGCCAAGATCCAGCGGGAACTGAGCAGTTCTTC.

This chain links TRBV29-1 with TRBJ2-3; 7 bases line up with TRBD1. The CDR3 sequence is 14 residues long. Germline CDR1 is SQVTM and CDR2 is ANQGSEA. After removal of 4 bases from V and 2 bases from J, the junction contained 6 bases not matched to a gene. CDR3: CSVADRSFTDTQYF. The CDR3, as DNA: TGCAGCGTTGCGGACAGGTCCTTCACAGATACGCAGTATTTT.